This T cell receptor (beta chain) was recorded in a study of a mutant IDH1 vaccine in newly diagnosed glioma. Study-level background: Vaccination was launched 4-6 weeks after radiotherapy alone, or with temozolomide cycles. Earlier therapy was either radiotherapy, temozolomide, or both, and most got both.

Overall study results and limits: Apparently unrelated to pseudoprogression were changes in the top peripheral T cell clonotypes. Researchers report vaccine-induced immune responses in less than 95% of patients.

Time point described: week 5, during vaccination. Mutant IDH1 20-mer peptide, at 300 ug, made up each vaccine dose, with topical imiquimod. The V end was cut by 2 bases, the J end by 8 bases, with 15 bases between. CDR1 and CDR2 (germline): MNHEY, SVGAGI. CDR3 size: 15 residues. About this clone: Its specificity is unknown.

Produced via immunoSEQ multiplex PCR; TCRdb's table is partial and in-frame only. The sample contains roughly 50,000 clones, 70% to 90% of which appear only once. This sequence joins TRBV6-5 and TRBJ1-4; perhaps TRBD1 as D (5 bases). The specimen comprised PBMCs, sampled from a glioma patient whose treatment included an IDH1 peptide vaccine. The clonotype originates from a man in his thirties or forties with glioma. The CDR3 bases are TGTGCCAGCAGTTACAGGCGCCAGGGAAAGGAAAAACTGTTTTTT. Amino acids: CASSYRRQGKEKLFF.